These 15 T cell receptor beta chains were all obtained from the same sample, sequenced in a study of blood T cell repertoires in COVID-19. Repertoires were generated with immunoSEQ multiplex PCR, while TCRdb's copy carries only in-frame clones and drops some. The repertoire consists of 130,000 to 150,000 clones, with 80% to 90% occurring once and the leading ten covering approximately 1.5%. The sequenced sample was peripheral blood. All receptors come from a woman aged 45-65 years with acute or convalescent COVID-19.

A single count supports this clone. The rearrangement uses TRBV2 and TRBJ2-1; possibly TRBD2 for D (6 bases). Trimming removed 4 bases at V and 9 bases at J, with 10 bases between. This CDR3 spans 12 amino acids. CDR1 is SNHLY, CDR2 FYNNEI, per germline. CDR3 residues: CASSGGTVEQFF. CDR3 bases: TGTGCCAGCAGTGGCGGGACGGTTGAGCAGTTCTTC.

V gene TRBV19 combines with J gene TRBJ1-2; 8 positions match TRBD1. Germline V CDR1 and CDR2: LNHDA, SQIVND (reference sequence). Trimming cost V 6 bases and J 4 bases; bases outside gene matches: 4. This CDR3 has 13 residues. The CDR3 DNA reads TGTGCCAGTAGACAGGGGGGTTCCTATGGCTACACCTTC. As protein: CASRQGGSYGYTF.

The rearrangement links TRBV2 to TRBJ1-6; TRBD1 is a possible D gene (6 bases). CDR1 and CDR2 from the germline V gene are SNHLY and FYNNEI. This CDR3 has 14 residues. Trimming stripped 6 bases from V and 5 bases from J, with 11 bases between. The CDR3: CASRPDRNNSPLHF. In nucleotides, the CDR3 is TGTGCCAGCAGACCTGACAGGAATAATTCACCCCTCCACTTT.

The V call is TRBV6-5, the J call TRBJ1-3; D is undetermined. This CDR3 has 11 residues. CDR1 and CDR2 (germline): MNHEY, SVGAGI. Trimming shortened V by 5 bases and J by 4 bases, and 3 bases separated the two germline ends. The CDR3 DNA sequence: TGTGCCAGCAGTCAAGGAAACACCATATATTTT. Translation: CASSQGNTIYF.

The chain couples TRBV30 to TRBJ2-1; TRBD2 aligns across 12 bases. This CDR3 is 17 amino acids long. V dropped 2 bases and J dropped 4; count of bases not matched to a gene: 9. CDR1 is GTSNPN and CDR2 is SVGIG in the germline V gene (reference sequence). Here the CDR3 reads CAWSHSRLAGVYNEQFF. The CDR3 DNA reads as TGTGCCTGGAGTCATTCCAGACTAGCGGGGGTATACAATGAGCAGTTCTTC.

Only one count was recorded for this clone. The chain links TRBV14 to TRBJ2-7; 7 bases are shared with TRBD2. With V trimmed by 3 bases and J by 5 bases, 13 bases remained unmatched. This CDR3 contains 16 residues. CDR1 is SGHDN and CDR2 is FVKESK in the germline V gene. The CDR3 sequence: CASSHHSGPGWDEQYF. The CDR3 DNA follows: TGTGCCAGCAGCCACCATAGCGGGCCTGGTTGGGACGAGCAGTACTTC.

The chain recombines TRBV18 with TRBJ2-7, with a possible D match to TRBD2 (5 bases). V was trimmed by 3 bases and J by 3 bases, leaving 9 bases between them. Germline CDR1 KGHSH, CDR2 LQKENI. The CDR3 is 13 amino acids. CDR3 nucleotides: TGTGCCAGCTCACCGAGCGGATACTACGAGCAGTACTTC. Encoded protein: CASSPSGYYEQYF.

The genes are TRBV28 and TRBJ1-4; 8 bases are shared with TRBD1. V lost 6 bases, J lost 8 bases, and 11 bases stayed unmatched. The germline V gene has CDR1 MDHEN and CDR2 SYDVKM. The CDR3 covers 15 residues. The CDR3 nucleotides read TGTGCCAGCAGCCTTGGACAGGGCGGCCAAGAAAAACTGTTTTTT. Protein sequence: CASSLGQGGQEKLFF.

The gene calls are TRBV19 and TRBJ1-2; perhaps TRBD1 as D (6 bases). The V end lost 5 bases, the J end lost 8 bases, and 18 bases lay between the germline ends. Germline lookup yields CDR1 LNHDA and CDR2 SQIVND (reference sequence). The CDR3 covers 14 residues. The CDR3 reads CASSVFEGEIGYTF. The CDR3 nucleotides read TGTGCCAGTAGTGTCTTCGAGGGGGAAATAGGCTACACCTTC.

This CDR3 is CASSRRTLGNTIYF. The CDR3 DNA is TGTGCCAGCAGCCGCCGGACACTTGGAAACACCATATATTTT. The rearrangement links TRBV6-2 or TRBV6-3 to TRBJ1-3; D might be TRBD1 (5 bases). CDR3 length: 14 residues. V was shortened by 6 bases and J by 3 bases, with 12 bases between the two germline ends. The germline V gene has CDR1 MNHEY and CDR2 SVGEGT.

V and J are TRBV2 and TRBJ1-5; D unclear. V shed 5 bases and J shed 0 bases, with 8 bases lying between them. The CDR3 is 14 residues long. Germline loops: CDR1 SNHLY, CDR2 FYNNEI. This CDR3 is CASSPENSNQPQHF. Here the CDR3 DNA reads TGTGCCAGCAGTCCAGAAAATAGCAATCAGCCCCAGCATTTT.

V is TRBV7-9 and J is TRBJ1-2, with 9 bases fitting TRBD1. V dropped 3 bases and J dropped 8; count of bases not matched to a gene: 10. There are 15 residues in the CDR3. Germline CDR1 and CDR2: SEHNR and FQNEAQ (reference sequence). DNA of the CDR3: TGTGCCAGCAGCTTCGACACCGGGACAGGGAACGGCTACACCTTC. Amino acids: CASSFDTGTGNGYTF.

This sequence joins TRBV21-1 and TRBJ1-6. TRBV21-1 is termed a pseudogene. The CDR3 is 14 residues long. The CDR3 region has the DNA TGTGCCAGCAGCAAAGATCCGGTTAATTCACCCCTCCACTTT. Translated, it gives CASSKDPVNSPLHF.

The CDR3 bases are TGTGCCAGCAGTCAACTCGGGCGCGGGGGCTACGAGCAGTACTTC. Protein product: CASSQLGRGGYEQYF. The chain carries TRBV6-6 and TRBJ2-7; 7 bases are a match to TRBD2. V shed 5 bases and J 3 bases; nucleotides not matched to a gene: 10. The length of the CDR3 is 15 residues. Germline V gene data show CDR1 as MNHNY and CDR2 as SVGAGI (reference sequence).

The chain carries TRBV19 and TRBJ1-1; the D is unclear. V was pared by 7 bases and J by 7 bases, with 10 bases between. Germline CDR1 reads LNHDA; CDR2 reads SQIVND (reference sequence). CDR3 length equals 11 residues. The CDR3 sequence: CASTVEYEAFF. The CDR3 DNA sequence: TGTGCCAGTACCGTGGAGTATGAAGCTTTCTTT.